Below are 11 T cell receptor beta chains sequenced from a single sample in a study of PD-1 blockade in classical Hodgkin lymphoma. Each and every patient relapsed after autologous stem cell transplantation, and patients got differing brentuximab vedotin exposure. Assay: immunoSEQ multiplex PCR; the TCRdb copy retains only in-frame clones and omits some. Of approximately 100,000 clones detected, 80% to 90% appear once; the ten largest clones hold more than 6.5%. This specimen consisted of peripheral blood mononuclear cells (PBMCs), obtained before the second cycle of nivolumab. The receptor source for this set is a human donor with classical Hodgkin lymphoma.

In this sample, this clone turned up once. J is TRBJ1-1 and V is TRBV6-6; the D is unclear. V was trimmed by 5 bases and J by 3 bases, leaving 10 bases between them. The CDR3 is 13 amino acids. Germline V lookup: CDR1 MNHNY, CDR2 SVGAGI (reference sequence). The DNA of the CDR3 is TGTGCCAGCAGTCTCGACCGGGACACTGAAGCTTTCTTT. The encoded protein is CASSLDRDTEAFF.

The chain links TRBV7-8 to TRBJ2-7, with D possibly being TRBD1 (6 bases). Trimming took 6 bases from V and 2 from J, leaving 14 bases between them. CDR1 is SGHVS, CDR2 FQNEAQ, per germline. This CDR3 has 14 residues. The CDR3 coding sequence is TGTGCCAGCAGGTGGGGACACGTAACCTACGAGCAGTACTTC. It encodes CASRWGHVTYEQYF.

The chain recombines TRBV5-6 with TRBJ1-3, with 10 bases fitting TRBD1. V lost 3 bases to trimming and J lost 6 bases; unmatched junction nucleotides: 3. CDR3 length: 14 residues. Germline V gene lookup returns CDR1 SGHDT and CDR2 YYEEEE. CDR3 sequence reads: CASSWGQGSNTIYF. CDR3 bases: TGTGCCAGCAGCTGGGGACAGGGGTCAAACACCATATATTTT.

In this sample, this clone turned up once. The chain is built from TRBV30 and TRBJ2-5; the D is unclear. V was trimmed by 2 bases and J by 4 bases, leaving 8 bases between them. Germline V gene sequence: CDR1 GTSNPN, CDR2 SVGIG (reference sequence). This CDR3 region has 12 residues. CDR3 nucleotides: TGTGCCTGGAGTCTAAGACTAGAGACCCAGTACTTC. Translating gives CAWSLRLETQYF.

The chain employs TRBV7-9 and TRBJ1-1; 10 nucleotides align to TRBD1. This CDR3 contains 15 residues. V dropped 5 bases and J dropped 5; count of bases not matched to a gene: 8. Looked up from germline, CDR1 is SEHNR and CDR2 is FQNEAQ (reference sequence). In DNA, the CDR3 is TGTGCCAGCAGCCCGACGACAGGGGGCTGGACTGAAGCTTTCTTT. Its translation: CASSPTTGGWTEAFF. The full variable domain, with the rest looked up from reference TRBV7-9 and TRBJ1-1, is DTGVSQNPRHKITKRGQNVTFRCDPISEHNRLYWYRQTLGQGPEFLTYFQNEAQLEKSRLLSDRFSAERPKGSFSTLEIQRTEQGDSAMYLCASSPTTGGWTEAFFGQGTRLTVV.

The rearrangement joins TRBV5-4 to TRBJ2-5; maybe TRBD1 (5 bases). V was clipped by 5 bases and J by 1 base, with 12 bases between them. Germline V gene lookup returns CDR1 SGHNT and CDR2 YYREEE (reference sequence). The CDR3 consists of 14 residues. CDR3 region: CASRKSDSQETQYF. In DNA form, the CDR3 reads TGTGCCAGCAGGAAGTCAGACAGCCAAGAGACCCAGTACTTC.

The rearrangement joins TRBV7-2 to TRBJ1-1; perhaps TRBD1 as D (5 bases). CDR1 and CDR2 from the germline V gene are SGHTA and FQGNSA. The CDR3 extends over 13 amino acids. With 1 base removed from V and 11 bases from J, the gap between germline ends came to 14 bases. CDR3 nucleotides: TGTGCCAGCAGCTTAGTCAGCGGGGGGGATGCTTTCTTT. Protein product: CASSLVSGGDAFF.

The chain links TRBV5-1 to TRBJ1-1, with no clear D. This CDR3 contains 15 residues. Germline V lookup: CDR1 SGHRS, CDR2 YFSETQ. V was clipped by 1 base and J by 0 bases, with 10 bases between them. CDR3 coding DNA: TGCGCCAGCAGCTTGCAAACCGCCATGAACACTGAAGCTTTCTTT. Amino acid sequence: CASSLQTAMNTEAFF.

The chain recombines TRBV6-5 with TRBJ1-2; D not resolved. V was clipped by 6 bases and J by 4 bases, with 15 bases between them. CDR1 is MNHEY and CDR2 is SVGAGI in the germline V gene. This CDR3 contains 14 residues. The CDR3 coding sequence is TGTGCCAGCAGCCAAAGGCCACGTCTCTATGGCTACACCTTC. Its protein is CASSQRPRLYGYTF.

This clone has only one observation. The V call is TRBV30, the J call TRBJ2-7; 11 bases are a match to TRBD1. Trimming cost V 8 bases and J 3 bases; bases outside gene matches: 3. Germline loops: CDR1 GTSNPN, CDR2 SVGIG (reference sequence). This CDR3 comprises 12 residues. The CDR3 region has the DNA TGTGCCCAAGGGACAGGGGGCTACGAGCAGTACTTC. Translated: CAQGTGGYEQYF.

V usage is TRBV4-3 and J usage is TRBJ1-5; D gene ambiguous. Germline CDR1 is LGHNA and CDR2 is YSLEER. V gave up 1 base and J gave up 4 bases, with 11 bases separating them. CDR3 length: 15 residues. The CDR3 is CASSQAYRRNQPQHF. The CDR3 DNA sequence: TGCGCCAGCAGCCAAGCTTATCGGAGAAATCAGCCCCAGCATTTT.